In this sample, the clone carrying this T cell receptor beta chain turned up many times. Its antigen remains unidentified. For bulk TCR libraries, previously described methods and listed TCR primers were used. A single record per CDR3 protein comes from TCRdb applying MiXCR to the PCR reads. The sample has under 650,000 distinct CDR3 sequences, 20% seen once; the top ten hold about 0.9%. Naive CD8 T cells, phenotype CD8+CD4-CCR7+CD45RA+, were sorted. These data come from a study of molecular identifiers for immune sequencing clone quantification. Regarding the study as a whole: Beyond 20 RNA copies, clones held over 99% of effector molecules, compared with under 1% in naive cells.

CDR3 length: 14 residues. The V end lost 5 bases, the J end lost 0 bases, and 10 bases lay between the germline ends. Looked up from germline, CDR1 is SQVTM and CDR2 is ANQGSEA. The receptor's source is a human donor in good health. Some libraries in this study had Jurkat cell RNA spiked in. The sequencing input was naive CD8+ T cells from blood, with Jurkat cell RNA spiked in. The sample's subset: FACS-sorted CD8+CD4-CCR7+CD45RA+ naive T cells. The chain uses TRBV29-1 and TRBJ2-2; TRBD1 is a possible D gene (5 bases). DNA of the CDR3: TGCAGCGTTATGACAGATACGAACACCGGGGAGCTGTTTTTT. Its protein is CSVMTDTNTGELFF.